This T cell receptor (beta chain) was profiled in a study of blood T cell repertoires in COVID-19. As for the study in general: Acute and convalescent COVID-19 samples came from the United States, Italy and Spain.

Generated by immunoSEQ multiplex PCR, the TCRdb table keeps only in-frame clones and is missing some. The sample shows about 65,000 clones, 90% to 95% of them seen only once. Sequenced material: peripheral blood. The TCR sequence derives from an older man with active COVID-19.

CDR3 loop: CASSTGTGAPDTQYF. The DNA for the CDR3 is TGTGCCAGCAGCACCGGGACAGGGGCGCCAGATACGCAGTATTTT. The V gene is TRBV5-6, the J gene TRBJ2-3; 10 bases match TRBD1. From germline, CDR1 is SGHDT and CDR2 YYEEEE. This CDR3 is built from 15 residues. Trimming removed 4 bases from V and 4 bases from J; junction bases left unmatched: 6.